Listed below are T cell receptor beta chains from one sample, sequenced in a study of blood T cell repertoires in COVID-19. Sequencing used immunoSEQ multiplex PCR; TCRdb keeps in-frame clones, though not all of them. The sample lists under 300,000 clones; about 88% were seen once. The sequenced material came from peripheral blood. The receptors were gathered from a human donor with COVID-19, enrolled during active disease. The donor label of this sample is uncertain. Both conserved end residues are part of each CDR3. A D gene is named only where the DNA matches it firmly. A clone size is listed for some rows: how often the clone was seen (once, few, many), or a class if it is expanded.

J: TRBJ2-1; V: TRBV5-1; size: NA; D: TRBD2; DNA: TGCGCCAGCAGCTTGGTAGGGCTAGCGGGAGGCAATGAGCAGTTCTTC; CDR3: CASSLVGLAGGNEQFF
J: TRBJ2-7; V: TRBV2; size: NA; D: TRBD1; DNA: TGTGCCAGCAGTGACGGGACAGGGGCCTACGAGCAGTACTTC; CDR3: CASSDGTGAYEQYF
J: TRBJ2-7; V: TRBV5-6; size: NA; D: TRBD1; DNA: TGTGCCAGCAGCCTACTACCGGGACAGGGGGCTGACGAGCAGTACTTC; CDR3: CASSLLPGQGADEQYF
J: TRBJ1-2; V: TRBV28; size: few; D: NA; DNA: TGTGCCAGCAGTTCCCCCGACAGGACCTGCACCTTC; CDR3: CASSSPDRTCTF
J: TRBJ2-7; V: TRBV4-1; size: NA; D: TRBD2; DNA: TGCGCCAGCAGCCCCCTAGCGGGACCCTACGAGCAGTACTTC; CDR3: CASSPLAGPYEQYF
J: TRBJ2-7; V: TRBV6-5; size: NA; D: NA; DNA: TGTGCCAGCAGTCAGCGGACCGGCTACGAGCAGTACTTC; CDR3: CASSQRTGYEQYF
J: TRBJ2-7; V: TRBV10-3; size: NA; D: TRBD2; DNA: TGTGCCACCACTTCAACTAGCGGGAGGACCTACGAGCAGTACTTC; CDR3: CATTSTSGRTYEQYF
J: TRBJ2-7; V: TRBV11-2; size: NA; D: TRBD1; DNA: TGTGCCAGCAGCTTCGGGGGACAGGGAACCTACGAGCAGTACTTC; CDR3: CASSFGGQGTYEQYF
J: TRBJ1-1; V: TRBV14; size: NA; D: NA; DNA: TGTGCCAGCAGCCGGATGCGGGGCACTGAAGCTTTCTTT; CDR3: CASSRMRGTEAFF
J: TRBJ2-5; V: TRBV5-1; size: NA; D: TRBD1; DNA: TGCGCCAGCAGCACCGGACAGGGAAGGGTCGAAGAGACCCAGTACTTC; CDR3: CASSTGQGRVEETQYF
J: TRBJ2-2; V: TRBV7-8; size: once; D: TRBD1; DNA: TGTGCCAGCAGCTTAGCAAGCCGGACAGGGAACACCGGGGAGCTGTTTTTT; CDR3: CASSLASRTGNTGELFF
J: TRBJ1-2; V: TRBV28; size: NA; D: NA; DNA: TGTGCCAGCAGTGCACAGGGTACTTCCATCAACTATGGCTACACCTTC; CDR3: CASSAQGTSINYGYTF
J: TRBJ2-7; V: TRBV9; size: once; D: TRBD2; DNA: TGTGCCAGCAGCGTATTAGCGGGTTCCTACGAGCAGTACTTC; CDR3: CASSVLAGSYEQYF
J: TRBJ2-1; V: TRBV30; size: NA; D: NA; DNA: TGTGCCTGGAGTCTTAATTCTAGATATGGTAACAATGAGCAGTTCTTC; CDR3: CAWSLNSRYGNNEQFF
J: TRBJ1-1; V: TRBV19; size: NA; D: TRBD1; DNA: TGTGCCAGTTACTTCCGGGACAGGGAAGCTTTCTTT; CDR3: CASYFRDREAFF
J: TRBJ1-1; V: TRBV7-2; size: NA; D: NA; DNA: TGTGCCAGTACGATACCGGGACACAACACTGAAGCTTTCTTT; CDR3: CASTIPGHNTEAFF
J: TRBJ1-2; V: TRBV5-6; size: NA; D: TRBD1; DNA: TGTGCCAGCAGCATACAGGGGAGAGGAGCGCACGGCTACACCTTC; CDR3: CASSIQGRGAHGYTF
J: TRBJ2-2; V: TRBV7-9; size: NA; D: TRBD2; DNA: TGTGCCAGCAGCTTAGTTTCTAGCGGGGGAACCGGGGAGCTGTTTTTT; CDR3: CASSLVSSGGTGELFF
J: TRBJ2-7; V: TRBV10-3; size: NA; D: NA; DNA: TGTGCCATCAGTGAGGTAATGCGGAGGGGTGGCTACGAGCAGTACTTC; CDR3: CAISEVMRRGGYEQYF
J: TRBJ1-3; V: TRBV9; size: NA; D: NA; DNA: TGTGCCAGCAGCGTAGCCGCCACAGGGACCGGAAACACCATATATTTT; CDR3: CASSVAATGTGNTIYF
J: TRBJ2-7; V: TRBV9; size: NA; D: NA; DNA: TGTGCCAGCAGCGTAAAGCTTCTCCCCTACGAGCAGTACTTC; CDR3: CASSVKLLPYEQYF
J: TRBJ1-2; V: TRBV6-6; size: NA; D: TRBD1; DNA: TGTGCCAGCAGTTACTCGGGACAGGGGGAAGGCTACACCTTC; CDR3: CASSYSGQGEGYTF
J: TRBJ2-7; V: TRBV7-3; size: NA; D: TRBD2; DNA: TGTGCCAGCAGCTTAAGTGTTTTGGGGAGCGGGGGAGGCGAGCAGTACTTC; CDR3: CASSLSVLGSGGGEQYF
J: TRBJ2-2; V: TRBV20-1; size: NA; D: TRBD2; DNA: TGCAGTGCTAGTGGGTTAGGTGGCGGGAGGCCGAACACCGGGGAGCTGTTTTTT; CDR3: CSASGLGGGRPNTGELFF
J: TRBJ1-6; V: TRBV6-5; size: NA; D: NA; DNA: TGTGCCAGCAGCGCCGGGGGGCGGGGAAATTCACCCCTCCACTTT; CDR3: CASSAGGRGNSPLHF
J: TRBJ2-7; V: TRBV7-2; size: NA; D: NA; DNA: TGTGCCAGCAGCCCCCCGGCAGCGGCCCTCTTTGCGGACTTC; CDR3: CASSPPAAALFADF
J: TRBJ1-1; V: TRBV30; size: NA; D: NA; DNA: TGTGCCTGGAGGGAGGAGTCTACCCCGGTCACTGAAGCTTTCTTT; CDR3: CAWREESTPVTEAFF
J: TRBJ2-5; V: TRBV5-6; size: NA; D: TRBD2; DNA: TGTGCCAGCAGCTTCGCGGGAGGGCAAGAGACCCAGTACTTC; CDR3: CASSFAGGQETQYF
J: TRBJ2-2; V: TRBV28; size: NA; D: NA; DNA: TGTGCCAGCAGTCAGACGGGGATTGGTAGGAACACCGGGGAGCTGTTTTTT; CDR3: CASSQTGIGRNTGELFF
J: TRBJ2-3; V: TRBV19; size: NA; D: TRBD2; DNA: TGTGCCAGTAGGCGGGCCCCCGGGACTAGCGGGAGAGATACGCAGTATTTT; CDR3: CASRRAPGTSGRDTQYF
J: TRBJ2-2; V: TRBV28; size: NA; D: NA; DNA: TGTGCCAGCGGGGGGACGCCGGACACCGGGGAGCTGTTTTTT; CDR3: CASGGTPDTGELFF
J: TRBJ2-1; V: TRBV28; size: NA; D: NA; DNA: TGTGCCAGCAGTTCAGGGACACAGAGCTCCTACAATGAGCAGTTCTTC; CDR3: CASSSGTQSSYNEQFF
J: TRBJ1-1; V: TRBV9; size: NA; D: TRBD1; DNA: TGTGCCAGCAGCGTAGAACAGGGGATTCTAGGGAACACTGAAGCTTTCTTT; CDR3: CASSVEQGILGNTEAFF
J: TRBJ2-5; V: TRBV5-6; size: NA; D: NA; DNA: TGTGCCAGCAGCCAGATAGAGGAGGTCCAAGAGACCCAGTACTTC; CDR3: CASSQIEEVQETQYF
J: TRBJ2-1; V: TRBV24-1; size: NA; D: TRBD1; DNA: TGTGCCACCAGTCCCCACCGGGACAGGAGGGACAATGAGCAGTTCTTC; CDR3: CATSPHRDRRDNEQFF
J: TRBJ2-1; V: TRBV2; size: NA; D: NA; DNA: TGTGCCAGCAGCTACACCAACAGGGTCCTCAGGGACAATGAGCAGTTCTTC; CDR3: CASSYTNRVLRDNEQFF
J: TRBJ2-7; V: TRBV3-1/TRBV3-2; size: NA; D: TRBD1; DNA: TGTGCCAGCAGCCAAAGTGGACAGGGGGGCTACGAGCAGTACTTC; CDR3: CASSQSGQGGYEQYF
J: TRBJ2-2; V: TRBV28; size: NA; D: NA; DNA: TGTGCCAGCAGCCCATCGGGGGCCGGGGAGCTGTTTTTT; CDR3: CASSPSGAGELFF
J: TRBJ1-1; V: TRBV29-1; size: NA; D: NA; DNA: TGCAGCGTTGGGGTCGGGGACACTGAAGCTTTCTTT; CDR3: CSVGVGDTEAFF
J: TRBJ2-2; V: TRBV12-3/TRBV12-4; size: NA; D: NA; DNA: TGTGCCAGCAGTGGGCGGAACACCGGGGAGCTGTTTTTT; CDR3: CASSGRNTGELFF
J: TRBJ1-3; V: TRBV6-5; size: NA; D: TRBD1; DNA: TGTGCCAGCAGTTACCAGGGGGGTTCTGGAAACACCATATATTTT; CDR3: CASSYQGGSGNTIYF